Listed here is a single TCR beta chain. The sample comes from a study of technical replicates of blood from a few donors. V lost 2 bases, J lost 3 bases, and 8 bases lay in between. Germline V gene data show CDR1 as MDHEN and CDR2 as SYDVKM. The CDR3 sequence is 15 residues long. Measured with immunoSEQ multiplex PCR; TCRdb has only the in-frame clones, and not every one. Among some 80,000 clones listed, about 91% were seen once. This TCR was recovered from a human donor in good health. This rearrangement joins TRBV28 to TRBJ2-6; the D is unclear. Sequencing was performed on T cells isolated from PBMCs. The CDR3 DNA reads TGTGCCAGCAGTTTAGTTCCGGGTGGGGCCAACGTCCTGACTTTC. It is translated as CASSLVPGGANVLTF.